This TCR beta chain was observed in a study of blood T cell repertoires in COVID-19. V shed 1 base, J shed 2 bases, and the junction held 4 bases outside the gene matches. The CDR3 sequence is 17 residues long. Germline assignment: CDR1 SGHVS and CDR2 FQNEAQ. Only in-frame clones appear in the TCRdb table, and some are missing; sequencing was by immunoSEQ multiplex PCR. The data contain 70,000 to 90,000 clones, around 90% of them singletons. The receptor comes from a man between 50 and 59 years old with acute or convalescent COVID-19. The sample comprised peripheral blood. The chain joins TRBV7-8 to TRBJ2-5; 13 bases match TRBD2. CDR3 nucleotide sequence: TGTGCCAGCAGCTTAGAACTAGCGGGGGGGACACAAGAGACCCAGTACTTC. It codes for CASSLELAGGTQETQYF. Based on the CDR3 plus reference TRBV7-8 and TRBJ2-5, the full variable domain is GAGVSQSPRYKVAKRGQDVALRCDPISGHVSLFWYQQALGQGPEFLTYFQNEAQLDKSGLPSDRFFAERPEGSVSTLKIQRTQQEDSAVYLCASSLELAGGTQETQYFGPGTRLLVL.